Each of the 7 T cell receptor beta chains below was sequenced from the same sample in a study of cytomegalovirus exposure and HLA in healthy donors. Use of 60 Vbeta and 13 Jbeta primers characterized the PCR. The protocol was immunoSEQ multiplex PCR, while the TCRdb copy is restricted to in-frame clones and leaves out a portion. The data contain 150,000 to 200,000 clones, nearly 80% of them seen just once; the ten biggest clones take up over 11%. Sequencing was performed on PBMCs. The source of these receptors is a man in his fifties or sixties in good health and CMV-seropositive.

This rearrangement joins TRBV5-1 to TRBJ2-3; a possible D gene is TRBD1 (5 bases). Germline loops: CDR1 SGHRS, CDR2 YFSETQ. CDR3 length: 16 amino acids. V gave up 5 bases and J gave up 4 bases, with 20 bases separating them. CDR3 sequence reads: CASSPLSGRGSDTQYF. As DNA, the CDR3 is TGCGCCAGCAGTCCCCTAAGTGGAAGGGGCTCAGATACGCAGTATTTT.

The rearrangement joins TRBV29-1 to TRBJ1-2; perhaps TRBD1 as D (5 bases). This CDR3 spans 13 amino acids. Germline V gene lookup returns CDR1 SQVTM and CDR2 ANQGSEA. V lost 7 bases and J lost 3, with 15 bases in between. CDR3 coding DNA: TGCAGCGGGGGGGGTTTGGGTGACTATGGCTACACCTTC. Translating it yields CSGGGLGDYGYTF. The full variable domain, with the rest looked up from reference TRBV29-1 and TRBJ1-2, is SAVISQKPSRDICQRGTSLTIQCQVDSQVTMMFWYRQQPGQSLTLIATANQGSEATYESGFVIDKFPISRPNLTFSTLTVSNMSPEDSSIYLCSGGGLGDYGYTFGSGTRLTVV.

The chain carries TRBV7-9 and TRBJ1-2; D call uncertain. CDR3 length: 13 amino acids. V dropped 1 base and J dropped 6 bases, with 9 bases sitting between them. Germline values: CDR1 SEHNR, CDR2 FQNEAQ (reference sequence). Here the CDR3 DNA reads TGTGCCAGCAGCTTAGGGCGGGTGGATGGCTACACCTTC. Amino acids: CASSLGRVDGYTF.

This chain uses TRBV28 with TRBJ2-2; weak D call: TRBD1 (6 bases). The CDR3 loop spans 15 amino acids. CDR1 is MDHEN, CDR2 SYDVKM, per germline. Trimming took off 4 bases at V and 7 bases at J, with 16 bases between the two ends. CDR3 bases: TGTGCCAGCAGTTCTTCCTACTACAGGGTCGGGGAGCTGTTTTTT. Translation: CASSSSYYRVGELFF. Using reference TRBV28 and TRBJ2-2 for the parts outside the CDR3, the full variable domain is DVKVTQSSRYLVKRTGEKVFLECVQDMDHENMFWYRQDPGLGLRLIYFSYDVKMKEKGDIPEGYSVSREKKERFSLILESASTNQTSMYLCASSSSYYRVGELFFGEGSRLTVL.

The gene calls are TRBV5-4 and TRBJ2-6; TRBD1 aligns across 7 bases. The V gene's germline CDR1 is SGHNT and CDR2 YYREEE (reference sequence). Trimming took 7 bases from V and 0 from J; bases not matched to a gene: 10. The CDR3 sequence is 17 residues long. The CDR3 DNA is TGTGCCAGCTCAACCGGGACAGTCAGCTCTGGGGCCAACGTCCTGACTTTC. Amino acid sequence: CASSTGTVSSGANVLTF.

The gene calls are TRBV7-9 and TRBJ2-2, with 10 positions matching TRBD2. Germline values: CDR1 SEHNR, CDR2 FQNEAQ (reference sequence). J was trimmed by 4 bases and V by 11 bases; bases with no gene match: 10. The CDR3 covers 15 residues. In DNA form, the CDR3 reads TGTGCCTCGTCGAGGGCTAGCGGGGGCACCGGGGAGCTGTTTTTT. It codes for CASSRASGGTGELFF.

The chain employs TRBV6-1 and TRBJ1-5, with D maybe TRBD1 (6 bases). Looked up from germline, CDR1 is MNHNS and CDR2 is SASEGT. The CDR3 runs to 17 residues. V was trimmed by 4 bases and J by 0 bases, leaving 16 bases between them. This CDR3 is CASSAIGTPYSNQPQHF. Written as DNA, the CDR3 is TGTGCCAGCAGTGCAATAGGGACACCATATAGCAATCAGCCCCAGCATTTT.